This T cell receptor beta chain was sequenced for a study of immune characterization of retroperitoneal liposarcoma. From the PCR reads, TCRdb called clonotypes with MiXCR, one entry per CDR3 protein. Of over 9,500 distinct CDR3 sequences in the sample, 22% were seen once. The origin of this receptor is a female donor with retroperitoneal liposarcoma. The sequencing sample was made of blood.

CDR3 sequence: CASSVLADTDTQYF. CDR3 sequence (DNA): TGTGCCAGCAGTGTCCTAGCGGACACAGATACGCAGTATTTT. The chain joins TRBV6-1 to TRBJ2-3; 7 positions agree with TRBD2. CDR1 is MNHNS, CDR2 SASEGT, per germline. V lost 4 bases to trimming and J lost 2 bases; unmatched junction nucleotides: 3. The CDR3 has 14 amino acids.